These T cell receptor beta chains were read from a single sample in a study of glioma-infiltrating T cells after dendritic cell vaccination. Using immunoSEQ multiplex PCR, the repertoire was profiled, and TCRdb retains in-frame clones only, with some absent. Among 100,000 or so clones, around 86% were seen once, and the ten largest hold less than 20%. Specimen: blood, collected before dendritic cell vaccination. These receptors all stem from a human donor with glioblastoma. CDR3s include the opening cysteine and the closing phenylalanine or tryptophan. The order of the fields is CDR3 DNA, CDR3 protein, J gene, D gene, V gene, clone size. The D gene is left open where the match is weak. Clone size appears in some rows only: once, few, many, or a class for an expanded clone.

TGCGCCAGCAGCCAAGGGAGTAGCGGGTATGAGCAGTACTTC | CASSQGSSGYEQYF | TRBJ2-7 | TRBD2 | TRBV4-1 | once
TGTGCCAGCAGTTTCGGACTAGCGGGGAACGAGCAGTACTTC | CASSFGLAGNEQYF | TRBJ2-7 | TRBD2 | TRBV27 | -
TGCGCCAGCAGCCATTCTGGGACAGGACGGAGGACTGAAGCTTTCTTT | CASSHSGTGRRTEAFF | TRBJ1-1 | TRBD1 | TRBV4-1 | -
TGTGCCAGCCGGGAGTACCAAGAGACCCAGTACTTC | CASREYQETQYF | TRBJ2-5 | - | TRBV6-1 | once
TGTGCCAGCAGTGAAATTGGCCGGGACTTTGCCTACGAGCAGTACTTC | CASSEIGRDFAYEQYF | TRBJ2-7 | - | TRBV25-1 | once
TGTGCCAGCAGTGCCCTGGGGCAGCGGGACCTCTCCTACGAGCAGTACTTC | CASSALGQRDLSYEQYF | TRBJ2-7 | TRBD2 | TRBV28 | once
TGTGCCAGCAGCCGAGGGGGCAATGAGCAGTTCTTC | CASSRGGNEQFF | TRBJ2-1 | - | TRBV7-8 | -
TGTGCCATCAGTGACCCCCCAAAAACTAGCACAGATACGCAGTATTTT | CAISDPPKTSTDTQYF | TRBJ2-3 | - | TRBV10-3 | -
TGTGCCAGCAGCCTCCTAGGCTATGGCTACACCTTC | CASSLLGYGYTF | TRBJ1-2 | - | TRBV5-6 | -
TGTGCCATCAGTCACAGGGGGCGCTCCATAGATACGCAGTATTTT | CAISHRGRSIDTQYF | TRBJ2-3 | TRBD1 | TRBV10-3 | -
TGTGCCAGCCAGCTAGCGGTGAACTACAATGAGCAGTTCTTC | CASQLAVNYNEQFF | TRBJ2-1 | TRBD2 | TRBV27 | -
TGTGCCAGCAGCTTATTAACCGGGTCTAGCGGAACGAACACCGGGGAGCTGTTTTTT | CASSLLTGSSGTNTGELFF | TRBJ2-2 | TRBD2 | TRBV7-9 | -
TGTGCCAGCAGCTTCGCGGGACTGGGGACGGAGACCCAGTACTTC | CASSFAGLGTETQYF | TRBJ2-5 | - | TRBV7-9 | -
TGTGCCAGCAGCTTTCAGGGAAAAGGACAGTACTTC | CASSFQGKGQYF | TRBJ2-7 | - | TRBV13 | -
TGTGCCAGCAGCGTAGGGGGACAGGGAGGTGAAGCTTTCTTT | CASSVGGQGGEAFF | TRBJ1-1 | TRBD1 | TRBV9 | -
TGCGCCAGCAGCCCTACTAAGACTAGCGGGGGGGCAGATACGCAGTATTTT | CASSPTKTSGGADTQYF | TRBJ2-3 | TRBD2 | TRBV4-1 | -
TGCAGCGTGATAGGACAGGGGACTATCCACGAGCAGTACTTC | CSVIGQGTIHEQYF | TRBJ2-7 | TRBD1 | TRBV29-1 | -
TGTGCCACCAGCCCCCCCGGAGCGGGGGGGGCAAGAGAGCAGTACTTC | CATSPPGAGGAREQYF | TRBJ2-5 | TRBD2 | TRBV15 | -
TGCGCCAGCAGCTTAAGGGCTAGCGGGAATTATGAGCAGTTCTTC | CASSLRASGNYEQFF | TRBJ2-1 | TRBD2 | TRBV5-1 | -
TGTGCCAGCAGTGGGCCCAACACAGATACGCAGTATTTT | CASSGPNTDTQYF | TRBJ2-3 | - | TRBV2 | -
TGTGCCAGCAGCGCCGCCGGGACTAGCGGGGGGGCCTGGACAGATACGCAGTATTTT | CASSAAGTSGGAWTDTQYF | TRBJ2-3 | TRBD2 | TRBV9 | -
TGTGCCACCGGACAGGGCCGCACGGTTCCCGGGGAGCTGTTTTTT | CATGQGRTVPGELFF | TRBJ2-2 | TRBD1 | TRBV2 | -
TGTGCCAGCAGCCAAGATCTGGGGCCCTGGACCCAGTACTTC | CASSQDLGPWTQYF | TRBJ2-5 | - | TRBV14 | -
TGTGCCAGCTCACCACCCGTCCGCACAGATACGCAGTATTTT | CASSPPVRTDTQYF | TRBJ2-3 | - | TRBV18 | -
TGCAGCGTTGTTCCTTCTCCGACCCGCGAGACAGGGGGCAAGTACAATGAGCAGTTCTTC | CSVVPSPTRETGGKYNEQFF | TRBJ2-1 | TRBD1 | TRBV29-1 | -
TGCGCCAGCAGCTTCGGACAGGGCGACGAGCAGTACTTC | CASSFGQGDEQYF | TRBJ2-7 | TRBD1 | TRBV5-1 | -
TGTGCCAGCAGCGAACAGGGGAGAAGCTCCTACGAGCAGTACTTC | CASSEQGRSSYEQYF | TRBJ2-7 | TRBD1 | TRBV13 | -
TGTGCCAGCAGCTTAGAGGGGGGGGGCACAGATACGCAGTATTTT | CASSLEGGGTDTQYF | TRBJ2-3 | TRBD2 | TRBV11-2 | -
TGCAGCGTTGCCGCCGGACTAGCACCGCACGAGCAGTACTTC | CSVAAGLAPHEQYF | TRBJ2-7 | TRBD2 | TRBV29-1 | -
TGTGCCAGCAGCCCAACAGGGAGGGAGGCAGATACGCAGTATTTT | CASSPTGREADTQYF | TRBJ2-3 | - | TRBV5-5 | -
TGTGCCAGCAGCGCGGCTAGCGGAAGCCTAACCGGCACAGATACGCAGTATTTT | CASSAASGSLTGTDTQYF | TRBJ2-3 | TRBD2 | TRBV11-3 | -
TGTGCCAGTACACAGGGTAATGGTCAGCCCCAGCATTTT | CASTQGNGQPQHF | TRBJ1-5 | - | TRBV19 | -
TGTGCCTGGAGGATCCCGGGATCCTACTCTGGGGCCAACGTCCTGACTTTC | CAWRIPGSYSGANVLTF | TRBJ2-6 | - | TRBV30 | few
TGCAGTCTCGGCAGCGCCTACGAGCAGTACTTC | CSLGSAYEQYF | TRBJ2-7 | - | TRBV20-1 | -
TGTGCCAGTAGTATAGGCTCCCCAGCGGGGGAGTACAATGAGCAGTTCTTC | CASSIGSPAGEYNEQFF | TRBJ2-1 | TRBD2 | TRBV19 | -
TGCAGCGTTGATGGCAGGTTGAACACTGAAGCTTTCTTT | CSVDGRLNTEAFF | TRBJ1-1 | - | TRBV29-1 | -
TGTGCCAGCAGTGCTGAAAACTCGCAGTGGAGCGGCGAGCAGTACTTC | CASSAENSQWSGEQYF | TRBJ2-7 | - | TRBV27 | -
TGTGCCAGCAGCCAAGGACAGGGGAAGTTTGAGCAGTTCTTC | CASSQGQGKFEQFF | TRBJ2-1 | TRBD1 | TRBV7-8 | -
TGTGCCAGCAGCTTTGGGAGGGCGAGTGGGGAGCAGTACTTC | CASSFGRASGEQYF | TRBJ2-7 | TRBD2 | TRBV13 | -
TGCGCCAGCATGGTCGGGATCTCGACAGATACGCAGTATTTT | CASMVGISTDTQYF | TRBJ2-3 | - | TRBV5-1 | -
TGTGCCAGCAGCCCCTCCGGGAAGAGTTATGGCTACACCTTC | CASSPSGKSYGYTF | TRBJ1-2 | - | TRBV4-2 | -
TGTGCCATCAGGGAACCGGGACAGGGAAACTATGGCTACACCTTC | CAIREPGQGNYGYTF | TRBJ1-2 | TRBD1 | TRBV10-3 | few
TGTGCCAGCAGCTTATTGCAGGGGCCAGGTCACGAAGCTTTCTTT | CASSLLQGPGHEAFF | TRBJ1-1 | - | TRBV7-9 | -
TGTGCCAGCCTCGACAGGGCTGGAAACACCATATATTTT | CASLDRAGNTIYF | TRBJ1-3 | TRBD1 | TRBV2 | -